The 19 T cell receptor beta chains given below trace back to one sample, sequenced in a study of sequential checkpoint blockade in melanoma. Profiling relied on immunoSEQ multiplex PCR, and the TCRdb table lists in-frame clones only, not all of them. Found here are roughly 2,700 clones, about 24% of them singletons; the top ten hold 8.5% to 14%. Indicated treatment: randomized to nivolumab then ipilimumab (arm A) or the reverse (arm B). This sample comprised tumor tissue (inferred from file names), obtained from a patient given nivolumab and ipilimumab in sequence. The receptors stem from a human donor with melanoma.

The rearrangement links TRBV11-3 to TRBJ1-4; 8 nucleotides agree with TRBD1. Germline V CDR1 and CDR2: SGHNT, YENEEA. The CDR3 is 17 amino acids. The trim removed 2 bases at V and 8 bases at J, leaving 13 bases unmatched. The CDR3 is CASSLRPVTGVREKLFF. The CDR3 bases are TGTGCCAGCAGCTTAAGGCCGGTGACAGGGGTAAGAGAAAAACTGTTTTTT.

Only a few counts were recorded for this clone. V gene TRBV9 combines with J gene TRBJ2-7; 10 bases agree with TRBD1. This CDR3 region has 15 residues. The V gene's germline CDR1 is SGDLS and CDR2 YYNGEE. V shed 5 bases, J shed 6 bases, and the junction held 11 bases outside the gene matches. The CDR3 here is CASSEWDRGSPEQYF. In DNA form, the CDR3 reads TGTGCCAGCAGTGAATGGGACAGGGGAAGCCCCGAGCAGTACTTC.

This clone was detected a few times. This rearrangement joins TRBV5-1 to TRBJ1-1, with no clear D. V was clipped by 5 bases and J by 1 base, with 12 bases between them. The germline V gene has CDR1 SGHRS and CDR2 YFSETQ. The CDR3 has 14 amino acids. The CDR3 loop reads CASSLDLTNTEAFF. CDR3 sequence (DNA): TGCGCCAGCAGTCTGGACCTAACGAACACTGAAGCTTTCTTT.

The CDR3 reads CAWSLSDRGSEDGYTF. CDR3 bases: TGTGCCTGGAGTCTCTCGGACAGGGGTAGTGAAGACGGCTACACCTTC. The chain carries TRBV30 and TRBJ1-2; 9 bases are shared with TRBD1. Germline CDR1 reads GTSNPN; CDR2 reads SVGIG (reference sequence). Unmatched junction bases numbered 15, after V lost 2 bases and J lost 8 bases. The CDR3 has 16 residues.

This sequence joins TRBV5-1 and TRBJ1-2; the match to TRBD1 covers 7 bases. The CDR3 contains 16 residues. Germline V CDR1 and CDR2: SGHRS, YFSETQ. J was trimmed by 7 bases and V by 4 bases; bases with no gene match: 16. Here the CDR3 DNA reads TGCGCCAGCAGCCCTGACTCCGTGACAGGGCTCGGTGGCTACACCTTC. Its protein is CASSPDSVTGLGGYTF.

By sample share, this clone is medium-sized. The chain links TRBV9 to TRBJ1-1, with D hard to call. Looked up from germline, CDR1 is SGDLS and CDR2 is YYNGEE. This CDR3 contains 16 residues. V was shortened by 5 bases and J by 0 bases, with 17 bases between the two germline ends. For the CDR3, the DNA is TGTGCCAGCAGTGATTTTCTTGGGCTCATGAACACTGAAGCTTTCTTT. Translating it yields CASSDFLGLMNTEAFF. Using reference TRBV9 and TRBJ1-1 for the parts outside the CDR3, the full variable domain is DSGVTQTPKHLITATGQRVTLRCSPRSGDLSVYWYQQSLDQGLQFLIQYYNGEERAKGNILERFSAQQFPDLHSELNLSSLELGDSALYFCASSDFLGLMNTEAFFGQGTRLTVV.

A single count supports this clone. The rearrangement links TRBV19 to TRBJ2-3; TRBD2 aligns across 7 bases. From germline, CDR1 is LNHDA and CDR2 SQIVND (reference sequence). CDR3 size: 14 residues. Germline trimming cut 9 bases from V and 5 bases from J; bases unmatched to any gene: 11. The CDR3 is CASGGLTSIDTQYF. CDR3 DNA: TGTGCCAGCGGGGGACTAACTTCCATAGATACGCAGTATTTT.

The J gene is TRBJ1-2, the V gene TRBV14; TRBD1 aligns across 7 bases. Unmatched junction bases numbered 5, after V lost 4 bases and J lost 0 bases. CDR1 SGHDN and CDR2 FVKESK come from the germline V gene. The CDR3 covers 15 residues. In DNA form, the CDR3 reads TGTGCCAGCAGCCTTTCTGGGACAGCTAACTATGGCTACACCTTC. Residues: CASSLSGTANYGYTF.

This clone is termed large. The chain has TRBV10-2 and TRBJ1-2, with D hard to call. Per germline, CDR1 WSHSY and CDR2 SAAADI. The CDR3 extends over 13 amino acids. V shed 6 bases and J shed 3 bases, with 11 bases lying between them. CDR3 sequence (DNA): TGCGCCAGCAGAGACGGTAACTACTATGGCTACACCTTC. It specifies CASRDGNYYGYTF.

This clone is judged medium-sized. This sequence joins TRBV11-3 and TRBJ2-5, with TRBD2 as a possible D gene (6 bases). Trimming cost V 3 bases and J 2 bases, with 13 bases left between them. The CDR3 spans 15 residues. Germline assignment: CDR1 SGHNT and CDR2 YENEEA. The CDR3 is CASSFAFGGQETQYF. The CDR3 nucleotides read TGTGCCAGCAGCTTCGCTTTCGGAGGGCAAGAGACCCAGTACTTC.

The rearrangement links TRBV25-1 to TRBJ1-6; TRBD1 matches at 9 bases. The ends lost 5 bases at V and 6 bases at J; junction bases unmatched: 2. Germline loops: CDR1 MGHDK, CDR2 SYGVNS. This CDR3 is 14 amino acids long. CDR3 DNA: TGTGCCAGCAGTCGGACAGGGGCTAATTCACCCCTCCACTTT. Translation gives CASSRTGANSPLHF.

This clone was seen once. For the CDR3, the DNA is TGCGCCAGCCGCGCTGGTAGGGGTAGCACAGATACGCAGTATTTT. It translates to CASRAGRGSTDTQYF. The chain links TRBV5-1 to TRBJ2-3; tentatively, D is TRBD1 (5 bases). The CDR3 extends over 15 amino acids. Trimming stripped 7 bases from V and 0 bases from J, with 15 bases between. Germline values: CDR1 SGHRS, CDR2 YFSETQ.

This clone was detected ten times or more. The chain is built from TRBV11-3 and TRBJ2-5; 11 bases align to TRBD2. Germline V lookup: CDR1 SGHNT, CDR2 YENEEA. The CDR3 totals 16 residues. The ends lost 3 bases at V and 2 bases at J; junction bases unmatched: 5. The CDR3 protein is CASSLVASGGQETQYF. CDR3 DNA: TGTGCCAGCAGCTTGGTGGCTAGCGGGGGGCAAGAGACCCAGTACTTC.

In its sample, this clone is large. The V and J genes are TRBV6-8 and TRBJ1-1, with D hard to call. CDR1 is MNHGY and CDR2 is SAAAGT in the germline V gene. Trimming took off 0 bases at V and 1 base at J, with 3 bases between the two ends. The CDR3 covers 13 residues. CDR3: CASSYSKNTEAFF. The CDR3 DNA follows: TGTGCCAGCAGTTACTCGAAGAACACTGAAGCTTTCTTT.

This clone is medium-sized (0.01 to 0.1%) within its sample. The V and J genes are TRBV11-3 and TRBJ1-2, with 7 bases that match TRBD1. V lost 1 base and J lost 6; bases outside the gene matches: 20. This CDR3 has 19 amino acids. Germline assignment: CDR1 SGHNT and CDR2 YENEEA. The CDR3 DNA reads as TGTGCCAGCAGCTTAGGAATCCTGAGGACAGGAGCCCTCGGCGATGGCTACACCTTC. It yields the protein CASSLGILRTGALGDGYTF. Variable domain in full (rest from reference TRBV11-3 and TRBJ1-2): EAGVVQSPRYKIIEKKQPVAFWCNPISGHNTLYWYLQNLGQGPELLIRYENEEAVDDSQLPKDRFSAERLKGVDSTLKIQPAELGDSAVYLCASSLGILRTGALGDGYTFGSGTRLTVV.

The chain is built from TRBV11-3 and TRBJ2-3; 11 bases align to TRBD2. The CDR3 length is 16 residues. Germline assignment: CDR1 SGHNT and CDR2 YENEEA. V gave up 1 base and J gave up 4 bases; unmatched junction bases: 4. The CDR3 DNA sequence: TGTGCCAGCAGCTTAGTTAGCGGGGGGGCTTCAGATACGCAGTATTTT. It specifies CASSLVSGGASDTQYF.

The chain uses TRBV11-3 and TRBJ1-6, with D possibly TRBD1 on 5 matching bases. V was trimmed by 4 bases and J by 9 bases, leaving 19 bases between them. Germline V gene sequence: CDR1 SGHNT, CDR2 YENEEA. CDR3 length: 16 residues. CDR3 coding DNA: TGTGCCAGCAGCTGGGGGGGACGGGGAGGTTTTTCACCCCTCCACTTT. As protein: CASSWGGRGGFSPLHF.

This clone was found a few times. The junction and the germline gene differ at one end; a read error may be behind it. The chain carries TRBV18 and TRBJ1-5; perhaps TRBD1 as D (5 bases). The CDR3 extends over 13 amino acids. Germline CDR1 is KGHSH and CDR2 is LQKENI. Here the CDR3 reads CASSPQVNQPQHF. The CDR3 region has the DNA TGTGCCAGCTCGCCACAGGTAAATCAGCCCCAGCATTTT. Full variable domain (outside the CDR3, taken from reference TRBV18 and TRBJ1-5): NAGVMQNPRHLVRRRGQEARLRCSPMKGHSHVYWYRQLPEEGLKFMVYLQKENIIDESGMPKERFSAEFPKEGPSILRIQQVVRGDSAAYFCASSPQVNQPQHFGDGTRLSIL.

By proportion, this clone is large. The CDR3 loop is CASSLEEGRTEAFF. In nucleotides, the CDR3 is TGCGCCAGCAGCTTGGAAGAGGGCAGAACTGAAGCTTTCTTT. The chain combines TRBV5-1 with TRBJ1-1; D call uncertain. The CDR3 consists of 14 residues. Germline loops: CDR1 SGHRS, CDR2 YFSETQ. Deletions cut 0 bases from V and 5 bases from J, with 11 bases between.